The clone carrying this T cell receptor beta chain was counted at least ten times. The CDR3 length is 17 residues. Per germline, CDR1 LGHDT and CDR2 YNNKEL (reference sequence). Germline trimming cut 0 bases from V and 4 bases from J; bases unmatched to any gene: 9. With TRAV- and TRBV-specific primers, first-strand cDNA was made, covering the alpha and beta chains. For amplifying TCRs, the PCR ran for approximately 18 cycles with Phusion, which was used together with a constant-region primer and the adapter on the V primers. TCRdb redid the calling of the reads with MiXCR, one entry per CDR3 protein. The profile shows under 35,000 distinct CDR3 sequences, 45% to 50% of them singletons. These data come from a study of low-dose radiotherapy and immunotherapy resistance in tumors. About the research overall: Per fraction, Cohort 1 was given 0.5 Gy every 2 weeks, for a total of 6.5 Gy. 1 Gy per fraction was delivered to Cohort 2 every two weeks, for 13 Gy total over 26 weeks. Intravenous cyclophosphamide at 200 mg/m2 preceded radiation and immunotherapy by one day, every two weeks.

The time point: after trial treatment. Treatment of the sample: LDRT plus nivolumab, ipilimumab, low-dose cyclophosphamide and aspirin (RACIN trial). Donors were treated with nivolumab, ipilimumab, aspirin, and low-dose cyclophosphamide and radiotherapy. This TCR came from a male donor with gallbladder cancer. The genes are TRBV3-1 and TRBJ2-3; 8 bases fit TRBD2. This specimen consisted of PBMCs, obtained after low-dose radiotherapy plus immunotherapy. The CDR3 reads CASSQDWAGGPADTQYF. The CDR3 nucleotides read TGTGCCAGCAGCCAAGACTGGGCGGGGGGCCCCGCAGATACGCAGTATTTT.